The next 19 T cell receptor beta chains were all read from a single sample in a study of cytomegalovirus exposure and HLA in healthy donors (dated by TCRdb to about 2017). To prepare the library, the immunoSEQ multiplex PCR assay was applied. The multiplex PCR relied on a mix of 60 forward primers for TCR Vbeta segments and 13 reverse primers for TCR Jbeta segments. The table was pulled from immuneACCESS by TCRdb, which kept in-frame rearrangements only. Such tables lose some clones; where checked, under half of the loss comes from unresolved V genes, and the rest has no known cause. A total of roughly 150,000 clones appear in this sample, around three quarters of them only once. 6.5% of the sample lies in the top ten. The source material was PBMCs. Receptors were obtained from a man aged 40-50 years in good health and CMV-seropositive.

This rearrangement joins TRBV4-1 to TRBJ2-3, with 8 bases fitting TRBD2. The CDR3 has 17 residues. J gave up 1 base and V 3 bases, and 9 bases lay outside the gene matches. In germline, CDR1 is MGHRA, CDR2 YSYEKL. Written as DNA, the CDR3 is TGCGCCAGCAGCCATCGACGGGAGGGTTACGGCACAGATACGCAGTATTTT. As protein: CASSHRREGYGTDTQYF.

The chain has TRBV5-8 and TRBJ2-3; the D gene is possibly TRBD2 (6 bases). Germline V gives CDR1 SGHTS, CDR2 YDEGEE. There are 13 residues in the CDR3. V was clipped by 4 bases and J by 3 bases, with 9 bases between them. DNA of the CDR3: TGTGCCAGCAGCACCGCGGGAACAGATACGCAGTATTTT. Amino acid sequence: CASSTAGTDTQYF.

Only a few counts were recorded for this clone. The V and J genes are TRBV7-2 and TRBJ2-1, with D uncertain. Germline CDR1 is SGHTA and CDR2 is FQGNSA. Trimming took off 4 bases at V and 3 bases at J, with 7 bases between the two ends. The CDR3 loop spans 13 amino acids. In DNA form, the CDR3 reads TGTGCCAGCAGCTCTTTCTTCTACAATGAGCAGTTCTTC. The encoded protein is CASSSFFYNEQFF.

The count of this clone is one. The chain has TRBV15 and TRBJ2-2; the match to TRBD2 covers 12 bases. Per germline, CDR1 LNHNV and CDR2 YYDKDF (reference sequence). J was trimmed by 5 bases and V by 1 base; bases with no gene match: 5. The CDR3 covers 17 residues. CDR3 nucleotides: TGTGCCACCAGCAGAGGACTAGCGGGAGTTGGTACCGGGGAGCTGTTTTTT. Amino acid sequence: CATSRGLAGVGTGELFF.

The rearrangement joins TRBV5-1 to TRBJ1-1, with a tentative D call TRBD1 (6 bases). The ends were cut back, 0 bases at V and 4 bases at J, with 13 bases in the middle. CDR1 SGHRS and CDR2 YFSETQ come from the germline V gene. This CDR3 is built from 15 residues. The CDR3 loop is CASSLAPDSFTEAFF. The CDR3 DNA reads TGCGCCAGCAGCTTGGCCCCGGACAGCTTCACTGAAGCTTTCTTT. Full variable domain (remainder filled in from reference TRBV5-1 and TRBJ1-1): KAGVTQTPRYLIKTRGQQVTLSCSPISGHRSVSWYQQTPGQGLQFLFEYFSETQRNKGNFPGRFSGRQFSNSRSEMNVSTLELGDSALYLCASSLAPDSFTEAFFGQGTRLTVV.

The V gene is TRBV7-2, the J gene TRBJ2-5; no reliable D call. The V end was cut by 2 bases, the J end by 13 bases, with 8 bases between. Germline CDR1 and CDR2: SGHTA and FQGNSA. The CDR3 length is 10 residues. The CDR3 loop reads CASSLRTVYF. CDR3 DNA sequence: TGTGCCAGCAGCTTACGAACAGTGTACTTC.

The rearrangement joins TRBV11-3 to TRBJ2-1; D is unclear. Germline V gives CDR1 SGHNT, CDR2 YENEEA. CDR3 length equals 13 residues. V was shortened by 6 bases and J by 0 bases, with 6 bases between the two germline ends. CDR3 region: CASSRSSYNEQFF. CDR3 coding DNA: TGTGCCAGCAGTCGGAGCTCCTACAATGAGCAGTTCTTC.

V usage is TRBV30 and J usage is TRBJ2-1, with D unresolved. Looked up from germline, CDR1 is GTSNPN and CDR2 is SVGIG (reference sequence). CDR3 length: 13 residues. The germline V and J ends were trimmed by 6 bases and 0 bases, with 9 bases remaining between them. CDR3 nucleotides: TGTGCCTGTAGACTCAACTCCTACAATGAGCAGTTCTTC. Translating it yields CACRLNSYNEQFF.

The chain couples TRBV11-2 to TRBJ1-6; TRBD1 matches 8 bases. The CDR3 totals 15 residues. Trimming at V came to 4 bases and at J to 10 bases, leaving 9 bases not matched to a gene. The germline gives CDR1 SGHAT, CDR2 FQNNGV. The CDR3 reads CASSSIRGPGSPLHF. The DNA for the CDR3 is TGTGCCAGCAGCTCGATCAGGGGGCCCGGATCACCCCTCCACTTT.

The genes are TRBV6-5 and TRBJ1-6, with 9 bases fitting TRBD1. This CDR3 spans 15 amino acids. Germline CDR1 is MNHEY and CDR2 is SVGAGI. V gave up 8 bases and J gave up 9 bases; unmatched junction bases: 11. DNA for the CDR3: TGTGCCAGCCAACCGCCGGGACAGGGAGCTTCACCCCTCCACTTT. Its protein is CASQPPGQGASPLHF.

V and J are TRBV10-3 and TRBJ2-1; TRBD1 matches 9 bases. Germline V gene data show CDR1 as ENHRY and CDR2 as SYGVKD. J was trimmed by 4 bases and V by 3 bases; bases with no gene match: 4. There are 15 residues in the CDR3. CDR3 sequence reads: CAISDPGQGYNEQFF. DNA for the CDR3: TGTGCCATCAGTGATCCGGGACAGGGATACAATGAGCAGTTCTTC.

This clone occurred a few times. The CDR3 protein is CASSLGGREQETQYF. For the CDR3, the DNA is TGTGCCAGCAGCTTAGGCGGGAGGGAACAAGAGACCCAGTACTTC. The chain carries TRBV7-2 and TRBJ2-5; TRBD2 matches at 9 bases. V shed 1 base and J 2 bases; nucleotides not matched to a gene: 2. CDR3 size: 15 residues. CDR1 and CDR2 from the germline V gene are SGHTA and FQGNSA.

This chain uses TRBV30 with TRBJ1-2; 7 bases align to TRBD1. After removal of 7 bases from V and 2 bases from J, the junction contained 4 bases not matched to a gene. This CDR3 region has 12 residues. Germline values: CDR1 GTSNPN, CDR2 SVGIG (reference sequence). The CDR3 region has the DNA TGTGCCTTCAGGGGGTTGAACTATGGCTACACCTTC. Translation: CAFRGLNYGYTF.

The V call is TRBV9, the J call TRBJ2-6; D remains unclear. The V end was cut by 4 bases, the J end by 0 bases, with 8 bases between. CDR1 is SGDLS and CDR2 is YYNGEE in the germline V gene. The CDR3 totals 15 residues. The CDR3 DNA follows: TGTGCCAGCAGCCCCCCGAGCTCTGGGGCCAACGTCCTGACTTTC. This translates into CASSPPSSGANVLTF.

The chain couples TRBV6-5 to TRBJ2-5; TRBD1 matches at 9 bases. Per germline, CDR1 MNHEY and CDR2 SVGAGI. The CDR3 consists of 15 residues. V shed 0 bases, J shed 4 bases, and the junction held 3 bases outside the gene matches. CDR3 sequence reads: CASSYSGTGLETQYF. In DNA, the CDR3 is TGTGCCAGCAGTTACTCCGGGACAGGGCTAGAGACCCAGTACTTC.

The chain is built from TRBV7-2 and TRBJ2-1; weak D call: TRBD1 (6 bases). V was trimmed by 2 bases and J by 5 bases, leaving 19 bases between them. This CDR3 contains 17 residues. Germline assignment: CDR1 SGHTA and CDR2 FQGNSA. The CDR3 nucleotides are TGTGCCAGCAGCTTAATCATAGGACAGCCCCACCACAATGAGCAGTTCTTC. This codes for CASSLIIGQPHHNEQFF.

The chain employs TRBV19 and TRBJ1-5; unclear D gene. CDR1 and CDR2 from the germline V gene are LNHDA and SQIVND (reference sequence). V gave up 7 bases and J gave up 7 bases, with 20 bases separating them. The CDR3 is 15 residues long. The DNA of the CDR3 is TGTGCCAGTACCGTGGGGAGATCGGCTGGGCAGCCCCAGCATTTT. Its translation: CASTVGRSAGQPQHF. Together with reference TRBV19 and TRBJ1-5, the CDR3 gives the full variable domain: DGGITQSPKYLFRKEGQNVTLSCEQNLNHDAMYWYRQDPGQGLRLIYYSQIVNDFQKGDIAEGYSVSREKKESFPLTVTSAQKNPTAFYLCASTVGRSAGQPQHFGDGTRLSIL.

The J gene is TRBJ1-2, the V gene TRBV29-1; TRBD1 might be the D (5 bases). The V and J ends lost 6 bases and 7 bases respectively, with 18 bases between them. Looked up from germline, CDR1 is SQVTM and CDR2 is ANQGSEA. CDR3 length: 13 amino acids. The CDR3 DNA follows: TGCAGCGTGGGCCAGGGCTCTGCTTCTGGCTACACCTTC. This translates into CSVGQGSASGYTF.

The chain combines TRBV13 with TRBJ2-3; perhaps TRBD2 as D (5 bases). Trimming left V 5 bases short and J 1 base short, with 13 bases between. The V gene's germline CDR1 is PRHDT and CDR2 FYEKMQ (reference sequence). The CDR3 spans 15 residues. CDR3 loop: CASSQTTGGTDTQYF. The CDR3 region has the DNA TGTGCCAGCAGCCAAACCACCGGGGGCACAGATACGCAGTATTTT.